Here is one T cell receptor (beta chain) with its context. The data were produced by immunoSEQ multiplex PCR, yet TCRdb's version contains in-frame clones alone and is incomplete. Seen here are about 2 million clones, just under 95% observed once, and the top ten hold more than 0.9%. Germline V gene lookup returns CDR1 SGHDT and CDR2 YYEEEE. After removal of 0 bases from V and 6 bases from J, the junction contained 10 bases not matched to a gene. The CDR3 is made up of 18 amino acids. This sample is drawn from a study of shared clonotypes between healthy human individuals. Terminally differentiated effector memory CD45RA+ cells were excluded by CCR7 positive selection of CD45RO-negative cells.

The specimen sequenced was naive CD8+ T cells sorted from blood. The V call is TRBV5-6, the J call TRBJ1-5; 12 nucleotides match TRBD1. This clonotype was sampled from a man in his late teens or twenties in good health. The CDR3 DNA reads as TGTGCCAGCAGCTTGGGGGGACAGGGGGCGGACGAGGGTCAGCCCCAGCATTTT. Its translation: CASSLGGQGADEGQPQHF.